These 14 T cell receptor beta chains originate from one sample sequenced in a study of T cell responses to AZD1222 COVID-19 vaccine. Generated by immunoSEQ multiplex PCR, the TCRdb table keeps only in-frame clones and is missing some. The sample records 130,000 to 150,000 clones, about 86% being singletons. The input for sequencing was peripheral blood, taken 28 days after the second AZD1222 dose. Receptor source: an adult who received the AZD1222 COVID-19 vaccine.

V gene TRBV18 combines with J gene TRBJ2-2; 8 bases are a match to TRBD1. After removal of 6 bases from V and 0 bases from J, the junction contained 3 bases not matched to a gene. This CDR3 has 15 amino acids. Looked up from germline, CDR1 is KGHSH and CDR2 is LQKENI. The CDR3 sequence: CASSMDRANTGELFF. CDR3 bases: TGTGCCAGCTCTATGGACAGGGCGAACACCGGGGAGCTGTTTTTT. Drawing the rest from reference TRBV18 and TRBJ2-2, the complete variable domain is NAGVMQNPRHLVRRRGQEARLRCSPMKGHSHVYWYRQLPEEGLKFMVYLQKENIIDESGMPKERFSAEFPKEGPSILRIQQVVRGDSAAYFCASSMDRANTGELFFGEGSRLTVL.

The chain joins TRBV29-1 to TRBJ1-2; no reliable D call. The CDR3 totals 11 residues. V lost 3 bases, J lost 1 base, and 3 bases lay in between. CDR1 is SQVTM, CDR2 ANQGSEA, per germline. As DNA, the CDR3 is TGCAGCGTTGACAGTAACTATGGCTACACCTTC. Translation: CSVDSNYGYTF.

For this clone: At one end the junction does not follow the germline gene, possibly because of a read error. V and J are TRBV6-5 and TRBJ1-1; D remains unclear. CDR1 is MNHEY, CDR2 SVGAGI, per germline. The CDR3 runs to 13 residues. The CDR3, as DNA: TGTGCCAGCACTTACGGCGTGGGGACTGAAGCTTTCTTT. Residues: CASTYGVGTEAFF.

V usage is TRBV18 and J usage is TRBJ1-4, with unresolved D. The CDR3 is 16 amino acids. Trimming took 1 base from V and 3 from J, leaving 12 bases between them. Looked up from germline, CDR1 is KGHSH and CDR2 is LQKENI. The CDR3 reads CASSPRAQTSNEKLFF. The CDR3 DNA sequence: TGTGCCAGCTCACCACGGGCCCAGACCTCTAATGAAAAACTGTTTTTT.

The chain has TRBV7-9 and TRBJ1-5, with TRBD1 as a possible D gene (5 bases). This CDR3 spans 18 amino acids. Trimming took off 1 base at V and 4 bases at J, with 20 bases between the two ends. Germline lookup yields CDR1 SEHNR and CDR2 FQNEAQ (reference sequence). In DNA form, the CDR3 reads TGTGCCAGCAGCTTAGATCTTGGGTTTATGGGGCCTAATCAGCCCCAGCATTTT. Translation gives CASSLDLGFMGPNQPQHF.

The CDR3 sequence is CASSEPIGGGLYGYTF. The CDR3 DNA reads TGTGCCAGCAGTGAACCTATCGGGGGGGGCCTATATGGCTACACCTTC. The chain joins TRBV6-1 to TRBJ1-2; D is perhaps TRBD1 (6 bases). CDR1 is MNHNS, CDR2 SASEGT, per germline. The germline V and J ends were trimmed by 2 bases and 5 bases, with 18 bases remaining between them. There are 16 residues in the CDR3.

The CDR3 DNA reads as TGTGCCAGCTCCCAGGGCGTGAACACTGAAGCTTTCTTT. As protein: CASSQGVNTEAFF. V is TRBV18 and J is TRBJ1-1; weak D call: TRBD1 (5 bases). Per germline, CDR1 KGHSH and CDR2 LQKENI. V lost 6 bases to trimming and J lost 0 bases, with 8 bases between them. This CDR3 has 13 amino acids.

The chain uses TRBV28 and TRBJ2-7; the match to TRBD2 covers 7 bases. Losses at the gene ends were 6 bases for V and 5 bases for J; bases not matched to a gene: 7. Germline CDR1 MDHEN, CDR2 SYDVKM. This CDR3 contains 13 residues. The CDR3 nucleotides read TGTGCCAGCAGCCCGGGAGGTCCCAACGAGCAGTACTTC. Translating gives CASSPGGPNEQYF.

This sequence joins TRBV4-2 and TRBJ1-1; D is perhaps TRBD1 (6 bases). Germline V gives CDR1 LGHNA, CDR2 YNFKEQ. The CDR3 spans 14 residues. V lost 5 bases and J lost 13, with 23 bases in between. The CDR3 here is CASSASGGASSSFF. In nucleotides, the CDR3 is TGTGCCAGCAGCGCTAGTGGGGGGGCTTCGAGTAGTTTCTTT.

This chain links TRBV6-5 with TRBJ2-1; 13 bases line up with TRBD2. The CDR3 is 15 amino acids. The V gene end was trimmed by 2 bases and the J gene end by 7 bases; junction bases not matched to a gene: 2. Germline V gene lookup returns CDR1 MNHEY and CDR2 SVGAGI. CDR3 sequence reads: CASSYGLAGVNEQFF. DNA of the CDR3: TGTGCCAGCAGTTACGGACTAGCGGGAGTGAATGAGCAGTTCTTC.

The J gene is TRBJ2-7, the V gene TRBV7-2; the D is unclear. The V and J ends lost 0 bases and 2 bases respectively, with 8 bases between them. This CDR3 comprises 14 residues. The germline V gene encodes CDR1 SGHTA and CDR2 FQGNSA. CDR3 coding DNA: TGTGCCAGCAGCTTAGCCTCCGCTACCTACGAGCAGTACTTC. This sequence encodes CASSLASATYEQYF.

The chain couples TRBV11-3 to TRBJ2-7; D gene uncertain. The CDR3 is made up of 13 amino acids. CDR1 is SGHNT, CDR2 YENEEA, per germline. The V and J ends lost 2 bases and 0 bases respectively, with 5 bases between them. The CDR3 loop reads CASSLTDSYEQYF. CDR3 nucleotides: TGTGCCAGCAGCTTAACGGACTCCTACGAGCAGTACTTC.

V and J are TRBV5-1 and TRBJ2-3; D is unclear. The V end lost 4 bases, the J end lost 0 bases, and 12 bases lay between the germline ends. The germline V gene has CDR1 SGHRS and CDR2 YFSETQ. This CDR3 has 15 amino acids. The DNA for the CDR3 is TGCGCCAGCAGCGAGGTCCCTTCTAGCACAGATACGCAGTATTTT. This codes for CASSEVPSSTDTQYF.

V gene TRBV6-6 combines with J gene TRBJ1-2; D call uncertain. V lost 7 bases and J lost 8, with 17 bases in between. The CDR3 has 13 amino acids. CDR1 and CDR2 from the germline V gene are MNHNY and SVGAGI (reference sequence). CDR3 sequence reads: CASTLKAVGGYTF. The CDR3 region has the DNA TGTGCCAGCACCCTCAAGGCCGTAGGCGGCTACACCTTC.